This entry concerns a single TCR beta chain. Its antigen has not been determined. No clone much larger than this one lies a single base away; base qualities are absent. V was cut back by 4 bases and J by 8 bases, leaving a gap of 15 bases between them. The cysteine opens and the phenylalanine closes a CDR3 of 13 amino acids. Of the read, only the CDR3 DNA is kept; its 39 bases are in frame from base 1. CDR1 and CDR2 are drawn from the germline V gene: SGHDT, YYEEEE. TCR repertoires of sorted CD4+ and CD8+ blood T cells from severe aplastic anemia patients and healthy subjects were deep-sequenced in the study. Ficoll-Paque density gradient centrifugation was used to isolate peripheral blood mononuclear cells. Before DNA extraction, CD4+ and CD8+ T cells were sorted with FACS or magnetic beads. Profiling of TCR beta VDJ combinations and CDR3 sequences used genomic DNA as the template. TCR repertoire sequencing was run on an Illumina HiSeq 2000. Processing in the source paper ran as follows. Repertoires were assessed using TRBV/TRBJ rearrangement plots, CDR3 size and DJ length profiles, and Simpson's diversity index. Whichever DNA sequence was most abundant in the deep sequencing data was defined as the immunodominant clone. CDR3 amino acid sequences were checked for sharing between subjects and were compared against published repertoires and the VDJdb database. TCRdb's own reprocessing of the public reads used fastp at Q25 and MiXCR and kept productive beta chains. Rows merge per CDR3 protein into single entries with the most common DNA and genes. TCRdb assigned the V and J calls; the authors' analysis was not used. For this sample the table gives a few hundred thousand distinct CDR3 sequences, of which approximately 60% were detected only once. 29% of the sample goes to the ten largest clones.

This specimen comes from a study of CD8+CD57+ T cells in acquired aplastic anemia (dated by TCRdb to 2016 to 2019). Notes on the research overall: On average, sorted CD4+ and CD8+ cells yielded around 3.5 ug of extracted DNA, with a range of roughly 0.17 to 27.4 ug. Healthy donor samples averaged roughly 9.9 million reads for CD4+ and under 12 million for CD8+ cells.

The paper's findings and limits, for the study overall: Roughly 30 CD8+ CDR3 sequences were found to be shared between patients and controls, but these sequences appeared to be highly expressed in patients and within the immunodominant clones of the patients. CD8+ Simpson's diversity did not differ significantly between patients and healthy controls (P=0.060).

Recombination linked TRBV5-6 to TRBJ1-2; the D gene cannot be resolved reliably. Sequenced input: sorted CD4+, CD8+, or CD8+CD57+ T cells (not recorded which) from PBMCs. The sequence derives from a human donor in good health. The DNA sequence is given as TGTGCCAGCAGCCCAAATCTGGGTGGGGGCTACACCTTC. This codes for CASSPNLGGGYTF.